This is a list of T cell receptor beta chains from one sample in a study of cytomegalovirus exposure and HLA in healthy donors. Measured with immunoSEQ multiplex PCR; TCRdb has only the in-frame clones, and not every one. In the table there are roughly 110,000 clones, 82% of which are singletons. What was sequenced was PBMCs. Every receptor here comes from a woman younger than 30 in good health and CMV-seronegative. Each CDR3 is given with its conserved first and last residue. The D gene is left open where the match is weak. The size entry is marked missing in some rows and otherwise reads once, few, many or a size class.

-,TRBJ2-7,TRBV5-6,TRBD2,TGTGCCAGCAGCTTGCTTAGCGGGAGGGCCCACGAGCAGTACTTC,CASSLLSGRAHEQYF
-,TRBJ2-5,TRBV18,-,TGTGCCAGCTCACCACCGGAGGGAATTCAAGAGACCCAGTACTTC,CASSPPEGIQETQYF
-,TRBJ1-5,TRBV11-3,-,TGTGCCAGCAGCTATACCCGGACAGCCCTCAATCAGCCCCAGCATTTT,CASSYTRTALNQPQHF
-,TRBJ2-3,TRBV7-7,TRBD1,TGTGCCAGCAGCCACAGGGGCTCCATAGATACGCAGTATTTT,CASSHRGSIDTQYF
-,TRBJ2-1,TRBV6-5,TRBD2,TGTGCCAGCAGTACCGGGACTAGTTATTTCTTC,CASSTGTSYFF
-,TRBJ2-3,TRBV7-2,TRBD1,TGTGCCAGCAGCACCTGGGACAGGGGAGGGGCAGATACGCAGTATTTT,CASSTWDRGGADTQYF
-,TRBJ1-6,TRBV27,TRBD1,TGTGCCAGCAACCAACAGGGGATCGTTTCACCCCTCCACTTT,CASNQQGIVSPLHF
-,TRBJ2-4,TRBV19,-,TGTGCCAGTAGTATAGGACGGGTAGCCAAAAACATTCAGTACTTC,CASSIGRVAKNIQYF
-,TRBJ2-5,TRBV6-1,-,TGTGCCAGCAGGAAGGGAAGAGCGGCCCAAGAGACCCAGTACTTC,CASRKGRAAQETQYF
-,TRBJ1-3,TRBV6-1,TRBD1,TGTGCCAGCAGTGATCGACAGGGAGTTAACACCATATATTTT,CASSDRQGVNTIYF
-,TRBJ1-4,TRBV29-1,TRBD1,TGCAGCGTTGTATCGGGGGCAGGGGGCCCGATGTTTTTT,CSVVSGAGGPMFF
-,TRBJ1-3,TRBV11-2,-,TGTGCCAGCAGCTTTTCAGCGTTGTCTGGAAACACCATATATTTT,CASSFSALSGNTIYF
-,TRBJ1-3,TRBV18,-,TGTGCCAGCTCACTCAGGGGCAGCTCTGGAAACACCATATATTTT,CASSLRGSSGNTIYF
once,TRBJ1-1,TRBV20-1,-,TGCAGTGCTAGCCCCGGGACACTTGCTTTCTTT,CSASPGTLAFF
-,TRBJ2-5,TRBV5-6,-,TGTGCCAGCGCCAGGGGACCCGAAGAAGAGACCCAGTACTTC,CASARGPEEETQYF
-,TRBJ1-2,TRBV27,-,TGTGCCAGCAGTTTCAGCGCGAACTATGGCTACACCTTC,CASSFSANYGYTF
-,TRBJ1-2,TRBV5-6,-,TGTGCCAGCAGCTTGGAGCGGTGGGCAGCCGCTGGCTACACCTTC,CASSLERWAAAGYTF
-,TRBJ1-5,TRBV7-2,-,TGTGCCAGCAGCTTAAGACGGGAAAATCAGCCCCAGCATTTT,CASSLRRENQPQHF
-,TRBJ1-1,TRBV28,-,TGTGCCAGCAGTTTAGGGACACCTATGAACACTGAAGCTTTCTTT,CASSLGTPMNTEAFF
-,TRBJ2-1,TRBV7-2,TRBD2,TGTGCCAGCAGCTTAGAAGGGCGGGGGGCCCTACTCTTC,CASSLEGRGALLF
-,TRBJ1-2,TRBV18,-,TGTGCCAGCTCACCTCAGGGTAGAGGCTATGGCTACACCTTC,CASSPQGRGYGYTF
-,TRBJ1-5,TRBV28,-,TGTGCCAGCAGGTCTAGGGGGAGAGAGCCCCAGCATTTT,CASRSRGREPQHF